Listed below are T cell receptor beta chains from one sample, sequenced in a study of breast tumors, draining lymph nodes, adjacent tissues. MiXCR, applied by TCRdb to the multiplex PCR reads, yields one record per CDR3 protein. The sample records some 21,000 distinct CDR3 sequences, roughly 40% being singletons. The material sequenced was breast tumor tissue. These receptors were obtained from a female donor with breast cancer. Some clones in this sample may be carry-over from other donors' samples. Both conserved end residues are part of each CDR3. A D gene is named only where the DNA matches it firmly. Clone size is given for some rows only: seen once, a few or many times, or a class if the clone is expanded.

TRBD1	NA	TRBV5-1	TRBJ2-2	TGCGCCAGCAGCTTCGGACAGGGGGCCTCTAGCGCAGAGGGCGGGGAGCTGTTTTTT	CASSFGQGASSAEGGELFF
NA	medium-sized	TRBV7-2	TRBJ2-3	TGTGCCAGCAGCTTAGAGACGAGGGCAGATACGCAGTATTTT	CASSLETRADTQYF
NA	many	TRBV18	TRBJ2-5	TGTGCCAGCTCACCACCACTTGTTGAAGGGCTCCTGGAGACCCAGTACTTC	CASSPPLVEGLLETQYF
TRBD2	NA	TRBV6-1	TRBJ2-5	TGTGCCAGCAGTGAAACCCCCGGGACTAGCGGCCATACCCAGTACTTC	CASSETPGTSGHTQYF
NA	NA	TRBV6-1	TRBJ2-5	TGTGCCAGCAGATCAGGGGTGGAGACCCAGTACTTC	CASRSGVETQYF
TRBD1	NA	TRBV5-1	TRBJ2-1	TGCGCCAGCAGCTACCTGGACAGGAGGAATGAGCAGTTCTTC	CASSYLDRRNEQFF
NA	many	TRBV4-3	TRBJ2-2	TGCGCCAGCAGCCGTCCCCCCGGGGTCGGCACCGGGGAGCTGTTTTTT	CASSRPPGVGTGELFF
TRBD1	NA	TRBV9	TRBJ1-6	TGTGCCAGCAGCGATCCGGGACAGTCACCCCTCCACTTT	CASSDPGQSPLHF
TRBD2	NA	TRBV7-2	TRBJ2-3	TGTGCCAGCAGCCAAGTTGACAGCGGGAGACTCGGAACAGATACGCAGTATTTT	CASSQVDSGRLGTDTQYF
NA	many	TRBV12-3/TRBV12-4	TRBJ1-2	TGTGCCAGCAGTTTAAGCTGGGGGGTCGGTGGCTACACCTTC	CASSLSWGVGGYTF
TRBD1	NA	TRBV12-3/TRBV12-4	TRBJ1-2	TGTGCCAGCAGTTGGACAGGATATGGCTACACCTTC	CASSWTGYGYTF
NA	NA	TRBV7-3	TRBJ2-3	TGTGCCAGCAGCTTCGAAACCACAGATACGCAGTATTTT	CASSFETTDTQYF
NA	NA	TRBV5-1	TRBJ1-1	TGTGCCAGCAGCTTGGAAGCTAGCGTCCTCACTGAAGCTTTCTTT	CASSLEASVLTEAFF
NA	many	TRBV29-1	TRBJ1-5	TGCAGCGTTGGACAGTTTAGCAATCAGCCCCAGCATTTT	CSVGQFSNQPQHF
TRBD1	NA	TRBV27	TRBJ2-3	TGTGCCAGCAGTTTATACGACAGGGTCACAGATGCGCAGTATTTT	CASSLYDRVTDAQYF
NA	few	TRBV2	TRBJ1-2	TGTGCCAGCAGTGAGGGCAGGGCTAGTAACTATGGCTACACCTTC	CASSEGRASNYGYTF
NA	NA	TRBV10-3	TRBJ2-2	TGTGCCATCAGTAACGCTCAGCGGCTGAACACCGGGGAGCTGTTTTTT	CAISNAQRLNTGELFF
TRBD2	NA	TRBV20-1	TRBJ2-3	TGCAGTGCCCGGGGGACTAGCGGGGCCAGGACAGATACGCAGTATTTT	CSARGTSGARTDTQYF
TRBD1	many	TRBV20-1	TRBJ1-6	TGCAGTGCCATGGACAGGGGATTTTATACTTCCCCCCTCCACTTT	CSAMDRGFYTSPLHF
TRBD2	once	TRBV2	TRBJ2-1	TGTGCCAGCAGTCGGAAACTAGCGGGTGCCCCCAATGAGCAGTTCTTC	CASSRKLAGAPNEQFF
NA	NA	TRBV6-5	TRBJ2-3	TGTGCCAGCAGCCAAAGATCGGGCACAGATACGCAGTATTTT	CASSQRSGTDTQYF
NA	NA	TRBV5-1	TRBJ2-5	TGCGCCAGCAGCCCAAGCCCAGGACAGACCCAGTACTTC	CASSPSPGQTQYF
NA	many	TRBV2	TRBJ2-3	TGTGCCAGCAGTGAATCGGGCGGAGAACGGTTT	CASSESGGERF
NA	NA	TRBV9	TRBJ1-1	TGTGCCAGCAGCGTAGCCTTAGGGTCTGAAGCTTTCTTT	CASSVALGSEAFF
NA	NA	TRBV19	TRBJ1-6	TGTGCCAGTAGTATAGACTCGAGACGGAGCTCCTATAATTCACCCCTCCACTTT	CASSIDSRRSSYNSPLHF
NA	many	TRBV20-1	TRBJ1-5	TGCAGTGCTAGGCGACAGACTAGCAATCAGCCCCAGCATTTT	CSARRQTSNQPQHF
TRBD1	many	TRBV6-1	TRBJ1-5	TGTGCCAGCAGCGGGACAGGGGGCGATCAGCCCCAGCATTTT	CASSGTGGDQPQHF
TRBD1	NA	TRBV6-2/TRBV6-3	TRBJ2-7	TGTGCCAGCAGGGAACCCAGGGGGCTAGCCCGCCCTGGCGAGCAGTACTTC	CASREPRGLARPGEQYF
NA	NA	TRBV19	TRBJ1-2	TGTGCCAGTAGTCCAACGACAGAAGGCTACACCTTC	CASSPTTEGYTF
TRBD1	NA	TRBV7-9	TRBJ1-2	TGTGCCAGCAGCCCAGGGGGGGGCCGCCCTGGGTATGGCTACACCTTC	CASSPGGGRPGYGYTF
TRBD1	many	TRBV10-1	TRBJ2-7	TGCGCCAGCAACCAGGGGGCGTTGAGCGAGCAGTACTTC	CASNQGALSEQYF
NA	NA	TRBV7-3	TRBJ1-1	TGTGCCAGCAGCTGGGGGGGGAACACTGAAGCTTTCTTT	CASSWGGNTEAFF